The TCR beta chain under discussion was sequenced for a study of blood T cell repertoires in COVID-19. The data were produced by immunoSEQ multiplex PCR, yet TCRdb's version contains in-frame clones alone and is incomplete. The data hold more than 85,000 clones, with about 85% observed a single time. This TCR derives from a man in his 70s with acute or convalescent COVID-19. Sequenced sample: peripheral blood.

CDR3 sequence reads: CASSPIGGSAGANVLTF. The CDR3 DNA follows: TGTGCCAGCAGCCCGATTGGGGGGTCGGCTGGGGCCAACGTCCTGACTTTC. The chain joins TRBV14 to TRBJ2-6; a possible D gene is TRBD2 (6 bases). Between the trimmed V and J ends, which lost 4 bases and 2 bases, there was a span of 15 bases. The CDR3 is 17 amino acids. In germline, CDR1 is SGHDN, CDR2 FVKESK.